What follows are 9 T cell receptor beta chains derived from one specimen sequenced in a study of blood T cell repertoires in COVID-19. Generated by immunoSEQ multiplex PCR, the TCRdb table keeps only in-frame clones and is missing some. The sample records 300,000 to 450,000 clones, around 87% being singletons. Sequencing was performed on peripheral blood. These receptors were obtained from a woman aged 60-70 years with COVID-19, enrolled during active disease.

The V gene is TRBV19, the J gene TRBJ1-6; 7 bases line up with TRBD1. This CDR3 is built from 13 residues. Germline V gives CDR1 LNHDA, CDR2 SQIVND (reference sequence). J lost 10 bases, V lost 7 bases, and 7 bases had no gene match. The CDR3, as DNA: TGTGCCAGTATGGCAGGGGGAAGATCACCCCTCCACTTT. Amino acid sequence: CASMAGGRSPLHF.

CDR3 region: CASSVGAGVTDTQYF. The CDR3 DNA reads TGTGCCAGCAGCGTAGGCGCGGGGGTAACAGATACGCAGTATTTT. The chain links TRBV9 to TRBJ2-3, with 7 nucleotides matching TRBD2. Germline CDR1 reads SGDLS; CDR2 reads YYNGEE. V lost 0 bases to trimming and J lost 3 bases; unmatched junction nucleotides: 4. CDR3 length: 15 amino acids.

V gene TRBV19 combines with J gene TRBJ1-5; weak D call: TRBD1 (6 bases). This CDR3 spans 13 amino acids. V was cut by 7 bases and J by 10 bases, with 17 bases left in between. The germline V gene encodes CDR1 LNHDA and CDR2 SQIVND (reference sequence). CDR3: CASTMTGTVPQHF. As DNA, the CDR3 is TGTGCCAGTACCATGACAGGTACAGTACCCCAGCATTTT.

The rearrangement links TRBV5-8 to TRBJ2-7, with D hard to call. Trimming took off 4 bases at V and 5 bases at J, with 10 bases between the two ends. Germline loops: CDR1 SGHTS, CDR2 YDEGEE. CDR3 length: 12 amino acids. The CDR3 is CASSLRYDEQYF. The CDR3 DNA sequence: TGTGCCAGCAGCCTGAGGTACGACGAGCAGTACTTC. The full variable domain, in which reference TRBV5-8 and TRBJ2-7 provide the parts outside the CDR3, is EAGVTQSPTHLIKTRGQQATLRCSPISGHTSVYWYQQALGLGLQFLLWYDEGEERNRGNFPPRFSGRQFPNYSSELNVNALELEDSALYLCASSLRYDEQYFGPGTRLTVT.

V and J are TRBV28 and TRBJ2-1; 7 nucleotides agree with TRBD1. The CDR3 is 15 amino acids. V lost 6 bases, J lost 4 bases, and 9 bases stayed unmatched. Germline V gene data show CDR1 as MDHEN and CDR2 as SYDVKM. CDR3 sequence (DNA): TGTGCCAGCAGGCCACCGACAGGGTCTTACAATGAGCAGTTCTTC. The encoded protein is CASRPPTGSYNEQFF.

This clone was counted between two and nine times. The J gene is TRBJ2-2, the V gene TRBV7-6; D gene ambiguous. The CDR3 contains 14 residues. Looked up from germline, CDR1 is SGHVS and CDR2 is FNYEAQ. V lost 0 bases to trimming and J lost 4 bases, with 6 bases between them. CDR3 region: CASSLALGTGELFF. The CDR3 nucleotides read TGTGCCAGCAGCTTAGCGCTCGGCACCGGGGAGCTGTTTTTT. Drawing the rest from reference TRBV7-6 and TRBJ2-2, the complete variable domain is GAGVSQSPRYKVTKRGQDVALRCDPISGHVSLYWYRQALGQGPEFLTYFNYEAQQDKSGLPNDRFSAERPEGSISTLTIQRTEQRDSAMYRCASSLALGTGELFFGEGSRLTVL.

J is TRBJ1-1 and V is TRBV29-1; TRBD1 matches at 11 bases. Germline assignment: CDR1 SQVTM and CDR2 ANQGSEA. Trimming cost V 8 bases and J 4 bases; bases outside gene matches: 6. This CDR3 comprises 13 residues. CDR3 residues: CSSGGQGATEAFF. CDR3 nucleotides: TGCAGCTCCGGCGGACAGGGGGCCACTGAAGCTTTCTTT. The full variable domain, completed using reference TRBV29-1 and TRBJ1-1, is SAVISQKPSRDICQRGTSLTIQCQVDSQVTMMFWYRQQPGQSLTLIATANQGSEATYESGFVIDKFPISRPNLTFSTLTVSNMSPEDSSIYLCSSGGQGATEAFFGQGTRLTVV.

This clone has more than one count but fewer than ten. The chain links TRBV7-9 to TRBJ2-7; 7 nucleotides align to TRBD1. In germline, CDR1 is SEHNR, CDR2 FQNEAQ (reference sequence). Trimming cost V 1 base and J 4 bases; bases outside gene matches: 4. The CDR3 runs to 14 residues. The CDR3, as DNA: TGTGCCAGCAGCTTAGAAGGGGGCGCGTACGAGCAGTACTTC. Translation gives CASSLEGGAYEQYF.

V usage is TRBV3-1 (or the pseudogene TRBV3-2) and J usage is TRBJ2-6; D may be TRBD2 (5 bases). Per the germline V gene, CDR1 is LGHDT and CDR2 is YNNKEL (reference sequence). V lost 3 bases, J lost 4 bases, and 13 bases lay in between. The CDR3 spans 16 residues. The CDR3: CASSQASRAGANVLTF. CDR3 coding DNA: TGTGCCAGCAGCCAGGCCTCGAGGGCCGGGGCCAACGTCCTGACTTTC.